The rows below give T cell receptor beta chains drawn from one sample of a study of blood T cell repertoires in COVID-19. Here immunoSEQ multiplex PCR was the method, and the copy in TCRdb shows in-frame clones only, minus some. The sample gives under 100,000 clones, around 80% of which show up once; 20% is in the top ten. Sequencing was performed on peripheral blood. These receptors came from a woman aged 80 or over with active or convalescent COVID-19. CDR3s include the opening cysteine and the closing phenylalanine or tryptophan. A D gene is named only where the DNA matches it firmly. Size tells how often a clone was seen (once, few, many) or the class of an expanded clone, and some rows leave it out.

cdr3_length clone_size j_call d_call v_call cdr3_aa cdr3_nt
15 - TRBJ1-2 TRBD1 TRBV10-3 CAISAGTAANYGYTF TGTGCCATCAGCGCCGGGACAGCGGCTAACTATGGCTACACCTTC
15 - TRBJ2-4 - TRBV5-6 CASSPLSQGENIQYF TGTGCCAGTTCGCCTCTTAGTCAGGGCGAAAACATTCAGTACTTC
12 - TRBJ1-5 - TRBV19 CASREGNQPQHF TGTGCCAGTAGGGAGGGCAATCAGCCCCAGCATTTT
15 - TRBJ2-3 TRBD2 TRBV25-1 CASSPPGGGPDTQYF TGTGCCAGCAGCCCCCCGGGCGGGGGGCCCGATACGCAGTATTTT
14 - TRBJ1-1 - TRBV2 CASSVGRFNTEAFF TGTGCCAGCAGTGTGGGCAGGTTTAACACTGAAGCTTTCTTT
15 once TRBJ2-3 - TRBV9 CASSLAMGLTDTQYF TGTGCCAGCAGCCTCGCCATGGGACTCACAGATACGCAGTATTTT
14 few TRBJ1-4 TRBD1 TRBV2 CASMSGTGEEKLFF TGTGCCAGCATGAGTGGGACAGGGGAAGAAAAACTGTTTTTT
15 - TRBJ1-1 - TRBV19 CASSMPQGIATEAFF TGTGCCAGTAGTATGCCCCAGGGGATAGCAACTGAAGCTTTCTTT
13 - TRBJ2-5 - TRBV6-5 CASNGNRGETQYF TGTGCCAGCAATGGTAATAGAGGAGAGACCCAGTACTTC
13 - TRBJ2-5 TRBD2 TRBV27 CASSLGLGETQYF TGTGCCAGCAGCCTCGGACTAGGAGAGACCCAGTACTTC
15 few TRBJ1-3 - TRBV13 CASSYRGLAVNTIYF TGTGCCAGCAGCTATCGGGGACTGGCGGTAAACACCATATATTTT
17 - TRBJ1-4 - TRBV27 CASSSKDRGWNNEKLFF TGTGCCAGCAGTTCGAAAGATAGGGGGTGGAACAATGAAAAACTGTTTTTT
16 - TRBJ2-1 TRBD2 TRBV19 CASSSPRRGGLNEQFF TGTGCCAGTAGTTCTCCTAGGCGGGGGGGCCTGAATGAGCAGTTCTTC
14 - TRBJ2-5 - TRBV6-1 CASSEAGQSGAQYF TGTGCCAGCAGTGAAGCAGGACAGTCAGGGGCTCAGTACTTC
15 - TRBJ2-1 TRBD2 TRBV9 CASSVDLAEYNEQFF TGTGCCAGCAGCGTAGATCTAGCGGAGTACAATGAGCAGTTCTTC